A selection of T cell receptor beta chains follows, all from one sample in a study of lymphopenia after photon versus proton radiotherapy. Profiling relied on immunoSEQ multiplex PCR, and the TCRdb table lists in-frame clones only, not all of them. Altogether 15,000 to 20,000 clones are present, 80% to 90% being singletons, with the ten largest covering approximately 61%. Source: peripheral blood, taken from a patient treated with proton-based radiotherapy. These receptors came from a woman in her sixties or seventies with cholangiocarcinoma. Some clones in this sample may be carry-over from other donors' samples. The CDR3 runs from the conserved cysteine through the conserved F or W. The order of the fields is CDR3 protein, CDR3 DNA, J gene, V gene, D gene, clone size. A D gene is named only where the DNA matches it firmly. Only some rows state a clone size, as once, few, many or a class for expanded clones.

CDR3 protein: CATKGVGTGAFF
CDR3 DNA: TGTGCCACCAAGGGGGTCGGGACAGGAGCTTTCTTT
J gene: TRBJ1-1
V gene: TRBV19
D gene: TRBD1
clone size: NA

CDR3 protein: CSVDGVSGGNNEQFF
CDR3 DNA: TGCAGCGTTGATGGCGTTAGCGGGGGGAACAATGAGCAGTTCTTC
J gene: TRBJ2-1
V gene: TRBV29-1
D gene: TRBD2
clone size: NA

CDR3 protein: CASSQGRGWSSYNSPLHF
CDR3 DNA: TGCGCCAGCAGCCAAGGCCGGGGCTGGAGCTCCTATAATTCACCCCTCCACTTT
J gene: TRBJ1-6
V gene: TRBV4-3
D gene: NA
clone size: NA

CDR3 protein: CASRGQTPNTEAFF
CDR3 DNA: TGTGCCAGCAGGGGACAGACCCCGAACACTGAAGCTTTCTTT
J gene: TRBJ1-1
V gene: TRBV6-5
D gene: TRBD1
clone size: NA

CDR3 protein: CASREVAEKLFF
CDR3 DNA: TGTGCCAGCAGGGAGGTAGCCGAAAAACTGTTTTTT
J gene: TRBJ1-4
V gene: TRBV2
D gene: NA
clone size: once

CDR3 protein: CASSPAGSYNSPLHF
CDR3 DNA: TGTGCCAGCTCACCGGCGGGGTCCTATAATTCACCCCTCCACTTT
J gene: TRBJ1-6
V gene: TRBV18
D gene: NA
clone size: NA

CDR3 protein: CAWSVREMNTEAFF
CDR3 DNA: TGTGCCTGGAGTGTAAGAGAGATGAACACTGAAGCTTTCTTT
J gene: TRBJ1-1
V gene: TRBV30
D gene: NA
clone size: once

CDR3 protein: CASSLVGGSGSPLHF
CDR3 DNA: TGCGCCAGCAGCTTGGTCGGGGGGTCCGGTTCACCCCTCCACTTT
J gene: TRBJ1-6
V gene: TRBV5-1
D gene: NA
clone size: NA

CDR3 protein: CASSSQGDGYGYTF
CDR3 DNA: TGTGCCAGCAGCAGCCAGGGTGACGGCTATGGCTACACCTTC
J gene: TRBJ1-2
V gene: TRBV11-2
D gene: NA
clone size: NA

CDR3 protein: CASSQAAGVSYEQYF
CDR3 DNA: TGCGCCAGCAGCCAAGCGGCGGGGGTCTCCTACGAGCAGTACTTC
J gene: TRBJ2-7
V gene: TRBV4-3
D gene: TRBD2
clone size: NA

CDR3 protein: CASSPGFGPSYEQYF
CDR3 DNA: TGTGCCAGCAGCCCTGGGTTCGGTCCATCCTACGAGCAGTACTTC
J gene: TRBJ2-7
V gene: TRBV7-2
D gene: NA
clone size: few

CDR3 protein: CASSLAGRERFF
CDR3 DNA: TGCGCCAGCAGCTTGGCCGGGAGGGAGAGGTTCTTC
J gene: TRBJ2-1
V gene: TRBV5-1
D gene: TRBD2
clone size: NA

CDR3 protein: CASSPGQVGETQYF
CDR3 DNA: TGCGCCAGCAGCCCAGGACAGGTGGGAGAGACCCAGTACTTC
J gene: TRBJ2-5
V gene: TRBV4-1
D gene: TRBD1
clone size: NA

CDR3 protein: CASSPGTGGDTQYF
CDR3 DNA: TGTGCCAGCTCCCCCGGGACAGGGGGGGATACGCAGTATTTT
J gene: TRBJ2-3
V gene: TRBV18
D gene: TRBD1
clone size: once

CDR3 protein: CAWREQPNYGYTF
CDR3 DNA: TGTGCCTGGAGGGAGCAGCCTAACTATGGCTACACCTTC
J gene: TRBJ1-2
V gene: TRBV30
D gene: NA
clone size: NA

CDR3 protein: CASSQSGALNTEAFF
CDR3 DNA: TGCGCCAGCAGCCAGTCCGGGGCCCTGAACACTGAAGCTTTCTTT
J gene: TRBJ1-1
V gene: TRBV4-1
D gene: NA
clone size: NA

CDR3 protein: CASSSGQGGTDTQYF
CDR3 DNA: TGTGCCAGCAGCTCAGGACAGGGAGGCACAGATACGCAGTATTTT
J gene: TRBJ2-3
V gene: TRBV11-2
D gene: TRBD1
clone size: once

CDR3 protein: CASSFFGVEQYF
CDR3 DNA: TGTGCCAGCAGCTTTTTCGGGGTCGAGCAGTACTTC
J gene: TRBJ2-7
V gene: TRBV7-2
D gene: NA
clone size: NA

CDR3 protein: CASSNRQGGDYGYTF
CDR3 DNA: TGTGCCAGCAGTAATCGACAGGGCGGAGACTATGGCTACACCTTC
J gene: TRBJ1-2
V gene: TRBV6-1
D gene: TRBD1
clone size: NA

CDR3 protein: CASSLDLGLAGATSYEQYF
CDR3 DNA: TGTGCCAGCAGCTTAGATTTGGGACTAGCGGGGGCTACCTCCTACGAGCAGTACTTC
J gene: TRBJ2-7
V gene: TRBV7-9
D gene: TRBD2
clone size: NA

CDR3 protein: CASCGGLSTDTQYF
CDR3 DNA: TGTGCCAGCTGTGGAGGGCTAAGCACAGATACGCAGTATTTT
J gene: TRBJ2-3
V gene: TRBV2
D gene: NA
clone size: NA

CDR3 protein: CASRGSSYEQYF
CDR3 DNA: TGTGCCAGCAGGGGAAGCTCCTACGAGCAGTACTTC
J gene: TRBJ2-7
V gene: TRBV7-2
D gene: NA
clone size: NA

CDR3 protein: CASSGIGGTSGYNEQFF
CDR3 DNA: TGTGCCAGTAGTGGGATAGGTGGGACTAGCGGGTACAATGAGCAGTTCTTC
J gene: TRBJ2-1
V gene: TRBV19
D gene: TRBD2
clone size: NA

CDR3 protein: CASSLDGALYGYTF
CDR3 DNA: TGCGCCAGCAGCTTGGACGGCGCGCTTTATGGCTACACCTTC
J gene: TRBJ1-2
V gene: TRBV5-1
D gene: NA
clone size: NA

CDR3 protein: CATSRAGGEQYF
CDR3 DNA: TGTGCCACCAGCAGAGCGGGAGGCGAGCAGTACTTC
J gene: TRBJ2-7
V gene: TRBV15
D gene: TRBD2
clone size: NA

CDR3 protein: CASSIQTGGTAGEQYF
CDR3 DNA: TGTGCCAGCAGCATCCAAACGGGGGGGACAGCTGGGGAGCAGTACTTC
J gene: TRBJ2-7
V gene: TRBV6-6
D gene: NA
clone size: NA

CDR3 protein: CASSSWPDTQYF
CDR3 DNA: TGTGCCAGCAGTTCCTGGCCGGATACGCAGTATTTT
J gene: TRBJ2-3
V gene: TRBV6-5
D gene: NA
clone size: few

CDR3 protein: CASVQEYGAGANVLTF
CDR3 DNA: TGTGCCAGCGTTCAGGAGTACGGTGCTGGGGCCAACGTCCTGACTTTC
J gene: TRBJ2-6
V gene: TRBV18
D gene: NA
clone size: NA

CDR3 protein: CASSLRDSEAFF
CDR3 DNA: TGTGCCAGCAGCCTCCGGGACAGTGAAGCTTTCTTT
J gene: TRBJ1-1
V gene: TRBV5-5
D gene: TRBD1
clone size: NA

CDR3 protein: CASSRSPGQWISNQPQHF
CDR3 DNA: TGTGCCAGTAGCCGTTCCCCCGGACAGTGGATAAGCAATCAGCCCCAGCATTTT
J gene: TRBJ1-5
V gene: TRBV19
D gene: NA
clone size: NA

CDR3 protein: CASSITGGVYEQYF
CDR3 DNA: TGTGCCAGTAGTATTACAGGGGGCGTTTACGAGCAGTACTTC
J gene: TRBJ2-7
V gene: TRBV19
D gene: TRBD1
clone size: NA

CDR3 protein: CASSIQETQYF
CDR3 DNA: TGTGCCAGCAGCATTCAAGAGACCCAGTACTTC
J gene: TRBJ2-5
V gene: TRBV7-6
D gene: NA
clone size: NA

CDR3 protein: CASSLSLGGRGETQYF
CDR3 DNA: TGCGCCAGCAGCTTAAGTCTGGGGGGCCGGGGGGAGACCCAGTACTTC
J gene: TRBJ2-5
V gene: TRBV5-1
D gene: NA
clone size: NA

CDR3 protein: CASSLGTPNTGELFF
CDR3 DNA: TGCGCCAGCAGCTTGGGAACCCCGAACACCGGGGAGCTGTTTTTT
J gene: TRBJ2-2
V gene: TRBV5-1
D gene: NA
clone size: NA

CDR3 protein: CASTAGSRGAGYF
CDR3 DNA: TGTGCCAGTACCGCGGGATCCCGGGGGGCCGGGTATTTT
J gene: TRBJ2-3
V gene: TRBV19
D gene: NA
clone size: NA

CDR3 protein: CASSLTGAYEQYF
CDR3 DNA: TGTGCCAGCAGCTTAACAGGGGCCTACGAGCAGTACTTC
J gene: TRBJ2-7
V gene: TRBV13
D gene: TRBD1
clone size: NA

CDR3 protein: CASRDETDRSLWNEKLFF
CDR3 DNA: TGTGCCAGCAGGGATGAAACTGACAGATCACTTTGGAATGAAAAACTGTTTTTT
J gene: TRBJ1-4
V gene: TRBV2
D gene: NA
clone size: NA

CDR3 protein: CATSRDRRGLPYEQYF
CDR3 DNA: TGTGCCACCAGCAGAGATCGAAGGGGCCTACCCTACGAGCAGTACTTC
J gene: TRBJ2-7
V gene: TRBV15
D gene: NA
clone size: NA

CDR3 protein: CASSLQNSNTEAFF
CDR3 DNA: TGTGCCAGCAGCTTACAAAACTCCAACACTGAAGCTTTCTTT
J gene: TRBJ1-1
V gene: TRBV7-9
D gene: NA
clone size: NA

CDR3 protein: CASSPLRQGVVGELFF
CDR3 DNA: TGTGCCAGCAGTCCCCTGAGGCAGGGGGTTGTCGGGGAGCTGTTTTTT
J gene: TRBJ2-2
V gene: TRBV27
D gene: TRBD1
clone size: NA

CDR3 protein: CATSRRPGTSGTDTQYF
CDR3 DNA: TGTGCCACCAGCAGACGTCCCGGGACTAGCGGTACAGATACGCAGTATTTT
J gene: TRBJ2-3
V gene: TRBV15
D gene: TRBD2
clone size: NA

CDR3 protein: CASSRTGGPNQETQYF
CDR3 DNA: TGTGCCAGTTCTCGGACGGGTGGCCCAAATCAAGAGACCCAGTACTTC
J gene: TRBJ2-5
V gene: TRBV19
D gene: NA
clone size: NA

CDR3 protein: CASSQDTPYSGAQGDTQYF
CDR3 DNA: TGCGCCAGCAGCCAAGATACCCCCTATAGCGGAGCCCAAGGAGATACGCAGTATTTT
J gene: TRBJ2-3
V gene: TRBV4-3
D gene: NA
clone size: NA

CDR3 protein: CASSPAGREVAFF
CDR3 DNA: TGTGCCAGCTCACCTGCAGGGCGGGAGGTCGCTTTCTTT
J gene: TRBJ1-1
V gene: TRBV18
D gene: NA
clone size: NA

CDR3 protein: CASSTARGANDEQFF
CDR3 DNA: TGTGCCAGCAGTACCGCGCGGGGGGCAAACGATGAGCAGTTCTTC
J gene: TRBJ2-1
V gene: TRBV27
D gene: TRBD2
clone size: NA

CDR3 protein: CASGWPSGSLYNEQFF
CDR3 DNA: TGTGCCAGCGGTTGGCCTAGCGGGAGTCTCTACAATGAGCAGTTCTTC
J gene: TRBJ2-1
V gene: TRBV2
D gene: TRBD2
clone size: NA

CDR3 protein: CASSPSGDHYGYTF
CDR3 DNA: TGTGCCAGCAGTCCGTCGGGGGACCACTATGGCTACACCTTC
J gene: TRBJ1-2
V gene: TRBV27
D gene: NA
clone size: NA

CDR3 protein: CASSRTGRIGVNTEAFF
CDR3 DNA: TGCGCCAGCAGCCGGACAGGGCGAATAGGCGTGAACACTGAAGCTTTCTTT
J gene: TRBJ1-1
V gene: TRBV5-1
D gene: TRBD1
clone size: NA

CDR3 protein: CASSEGAGSTYEQYF
CDR3 DNA: TGTGCCAGCAGTGAAGGGGCGGGATCCACCTACGAGCAGTACTTC
J gene: TRBJ2-7
V gene: TRBV25-1
D gene: NA
clone size: NA

CDR3 protein: CASRETGKEHF
CDR3 DNA: TGTGCCAGCAGAGAGACAGGGAAGGAGCATTTT
J gene: TRBJ1-5
V gene: TRBV6-6
D gene: TRBD1
clone size: NA

CDR3 protein: CASSATRGYEKLFF
CDR3 DNA: TGCGCCAGCAGCGCAACCCGGGGGTACGAAAAACTGTTTTTT
J gene: TRBJ1-4
V gene: TRBV5-1
D gene: NA
clone size: NA

CDR3 protein: CASIPDRADEQYF
CDR3 DNA: TGTGCCAGCATACCGGACAGGGCAGACGAGCAGTACTTC
J gene: TRBJ2-7
V gene: TRBV2
D gene: TRBD1
clone size: few

CDR3 protein: CSVVGAGALSTYEQYF
CDR3 DNA: TGCAGCGTTGTCGGGGCAGGGGCCTTGTCTACCTACGAGCAGTACTTC
J gene: TRBJ2-7
V gene: TRBV29-1
D gene: NA
clone size: NA

CDR3 protein: CASSQGPEQFF
CDR3 DNA: TGCGCCAGCAGCCAAGGCCCTGAGCAGTTCTTC
J gene: TRBJ2-1
V gene: TRBV4-3
D gene: NA
clone size: NA

CDR3 protein: CASSWGAGAFEQYF
CDR3 DNA: TGTGCCAGCAGCTGGGGAGCGGGAGCGTTCGAGCAGTACTTC
J gene: TRBJ2-7
V gene: TRBV11-2
D gene: TRBD2
clone size: NA